Below, 5 T cell receptor beta chains from the same sample are listed, as sequenced in a study of graft-versus-host responses after intestinal transplantation. For these TCRs, the target antigens are not known. Assay used: immunoSEQ multiplex PCR; TCRdb lists only in-frame clones, some missing. The sample holds 95,000 to 110,000 clones; about 90% are singletons and the top ten take about 0.9%. The sample consisted of unstimulated CD4+ T cells sorted from spleen or lymph node cells, taken before intestinal transplant. All receptors derive from a human donor who received an intestinal transplant.

V and J are TRBV5-1 and TRBJ2-1; D uncertain. Trimming pared 2 bases from V and 5 bases from J, leaving 8 bases between. This CDR3 is 13 amino acids long. Germline V gene lookup returns CDR1 SGHRS and CDR2 YFSETQ. Here the CDR3 reads CASSLGPNNEQFF. The CDR3 DNA follows: TGCGCCAGCAGCTTAGGACCGAACAATGAGCAGTTCTTC.

The rearrangement uses TRBV14 and TRBJ2-1; TRBD2 matches at 9 bases. Germline CDR1 is SGHDN and CDR2 is FVKESK. V dropped 6 bases and J dropped 6; count of bases not matched to a gene: 6. The CDR3 contains 14 residues. The CDR3 reads CASSPGTSINEQFF. CDR3 coding DNA: TGTGCCAGCAGTCCCGGGACTAGCATCAATGAGCAGTTCTTC.

This clone was observed once. The gene calls are TRBV13 and TRBJ2-3, with a possible D match to TRBD2 (5 bases). This CDR3 is built from 16 residues. Trimming removed 2 bases from V and 4 bases from J, with 16 bases in between. From germline, CDR1 is PRHDT and CDR2 FYEKMQ (reference sequence). CDR3 bases: TGTGCCAGCAGCTTATCCGCTGGCCGAGCGGCAGATACGCAGTATTTT. It encodes CASSLSAGRAADTQYF.

The chain couples TRBV7-3 to TRBJ2-1, with 8 bases identical to TRBD2. The V and J ends lost 5 bases and 0 bases, in that order; junction bases with no gene match: 6. The CDR3 runs 16 residues. CDR1 SGHTA and CDR2 FQGTGA come from the germline V gene. This chain's CDR3 is CASSLSGASSYNEQFF. The CDR3 DNA sequence: TGTGCCAGCAGCCTTAGCGGGGCAAGCTCCTACAATGAGCAGTTCTTC.

The chain is built from TRBV19 and TRBJ1-1, with a possible D match to TRBD1 (6 bases). There are 15 residues in the CDR3. V lost 8 bases, J lost 2 bases, and 18 bases lay in between. Germline V gene data show CDR1 as LNHDA and CDR2 as SQIVND (reference sequence). The CDR3 nucleotides read TGTGCCAGTGCGGCGAACAGGGCTTTTAACACTGAAGCTTTCTTT. The encoded protein is CASAANRAFNTEAFF.